The 30 T cell receptor beta chains given below trace back to one sample, sequenced in a study of OX40 agonist ivuxolimab in advanced cancers. Using immunoSEQ multiplex PCR, the repertoire was profiled, and TCRdb retains in-frame clones only, with some absent. The repertoire has 60,000 to 100,000 clones, less than 95% of them found once; the top ten carry about 10%. This specimen was CD4+ or CD8+ T cells sorted from blood, taken in a trial of the OX40 agonist ivuxolimab. The receptors were gathered from an adult with an advanced solid tumor such as melanoma, head and neck, liver or kidney cancer.

The chain recombines TRBV5-6 with TRBJ2-4, with D perhaps TRBD2 (6 bases). V was cut by 4 bases and J by 6 bases, with 17 bases left in between. CDR1 is SGHDT, CDR2 YYEEEE, per germline. The CDR3 extends over 15 amino acids. CDR3 nucleotide sequence: TGTGCCAGCAGCCTCACGGGGGTTAAAGGAAACATTCAGTACTTC. Its translation: CASSLTGVKGNIQYF.

The CDR3 region has the DNA TGTGCCAGCAGCTACCAGGTGAACACTGAAGCTTTCTTT. It encodes CASSYQVNTEAFF. The V gene is TRBV7-9, the J gene TRBJ1-1; D gene unclear. CDR1 is SEHNR, CDR2 FQNEAQ, per germline (reference sequence). This CDR3 contains 13 residues. The V end was cut by 4 bases, the J end by 0 bases, with 6 bases between.

The V call is TRBV27, the J call TRBJ2-7, with 12 bases matching TRBD2. Germline-derived CDR1 and CDR2 are MNHEY and SMNVEV (reference sequence). This CDR3 has 14 residues. J lost 9 bases, V lost 4 bases, and 7 bases had no gene match. The CDR3 nucleotides are TGTGCCAGCAGTTCGTGGACTAGCGGGGTGTGGCAGTACTTC. This translates into CASSSWTSGVWQYF.

This clone was recorded only once. Other DNA sequences from this sample encode an identical CDR3 as well. This chain connects TRBV4-3 to TRBJ2-7; weak D call: TRBD1 (6 bases). This CDR3 comprises 15 residues. V lost 0 bases to trimming and J lost 1 base, with 10 bases between them. Germline assignment: CDR1 LGHNA and CDR2 YSLEER. Here the CDR3 DNA reads TGCGCCAGCAGCCAAGATAGGGGGAGTTCCTACGAGCAGTACTTC. It encodes CASSQDRGSSYEQYF.

The V call is TRBV5-8, the J call TRBJ2-1; the D gene is possibly TRBD1 (6 bases). Germline loops: CDR1 SGHTS, CDR2 YDEGEE. This CDR3 comprises 15 residues. The V end lost 0 bases, the J end lost 6 bases, and 13 bases lay between the germline ends. CDR3 nucleotides: TGTGCCAGCAGCTTGGTAGGGGGTGAGGGCAATGAGCAGTTCTTC. It translates to CASSLVGGEGNEQFF.

The chain combines TRBV27 with TRBJ1-5; D is undetermined. CDR1 and CDR2 from the germline V gene are MNHEY and SMNVEV (reference sequence). Trimming left V 1 base short and J 3 bases short, with 7 bases between. The CDR3 covers 14 residues. CDR3 region: CASSLLGVNQPQHF. CDR3 DNA sequence: TGTGCCAGCAGTTTATTGGGAGTCAATCAGCCCCAGCATTTT.

This chain links TRBV13 with TRBJ1-2; D is possibly TRBD1 (6 bases). CDR1 is PRHDT and CDR2 is FYEKMQ in the germline V gene (reference sequence). The length of the CDR3 is 17 residues. Trimming cost V 3 bases and J 2 bases, with 19 bases left between them. This chain's CDR3 is CASSLGWGDTVNYGYTF. CDR3 in DNA: TGTGCCAGCAGCTTGGGGTGGGGGGACACCGTAAACTATGGCTACACCTTC.

The chain links TRBV4-1 to TRBJ1-2; no clear D gene. The CDR3 is made up of 16 amino acids. Trimming shortened V by 1 base and J by 1 base, and 13 bases separated the two germline ends. Per germline, CDR1 MGHRA and CDR2 YSYEKL. The CDR3 protein is CASSQVESGGNYGYTF. The CDR3, as DNA: TGCGCCAGCAGCCAAGTGGAGTCAGGTGGTAACTATGGCTACACCTTC.

The chain recombines TRBV2 with TRBJ1-1; 8 bases match TRBD1. The CDR3 contains 14 residues. Germline assignment: CDR1 SNHLY and CDR2 FYNNEI. The V and J ends lost 7 bases and 6 bases, in that order; junction bases with no gene match: 10. The DNA for the CDR3 is TGTGCCAGCACCTCGGACAGGGAAATAGCTGAAGCTTTCTTT. Amino acid sequence: CASTSDREIAEAFF.

The chain carries TRBV6-5 and TRBJ1-2; D is undetermined. Germline CDR1 and CDR2: MNHEY and SVGAGI. V lost 6 bases and J 6 bases, leaving 14 bases between the germline ends. The CDR3 is 13 residues long. The DNA of the CDR3 is TGTGCCAGCAGCCCCATGGAGACGGATGGCTACACCTTC. This sequence encodes CASSPMETDGYTF.

The table lists this clone with a count of one. The gene calls are TRBV5-1 and TRBJ1-2, with 7 bases fitting TRBD1. The CDR3 covers 15 residues. Germline CDR1 reads SGHRS; CDR2 reads YFSETQ. The J segment lost 2 bases and the V segment lost 3 bases, leaving 7 bases of the junction unmatched. The CDR3 nucleotides are TGCGCCAGCAGCTGGCTGACAGGGACCAACTATGGCTACACCTTC. Its protein is CASSWLTGTNYGYTF.

V and J are TRBV4-1 and TRBJ2-3; the match to TRBD2 covers 9 bases. Germline V lookup: CDR1 MGHRA, CDR2 YSYEKL. V was pared by 4 bases and J by 0 bases, with 2 bases of the junction left unmatched. There are 15 residues in the CDR3. The CDR3 DNA follows: TGCGCCAGCAGCCCTCTAGCGGGGAGCACAGATACGCAGTATTTT. Protein: CASSPLAGSTDTQYF.

The DNA for the CDR3 is TGTGCCAGCAGCTTAGGGGGCCTAGAGGGTTCACCCCTCCACTTT. Translated, it gives CASSLGGLEGSPLHF. The chain combines TRBV11-2 with TRBJ1-6; D perhaps matches TRBD1 (5 bases). Germline V gives CDR1 SGHAT, CDR2 FQNNGV. V lost 1 base, J lost 9 bases, and 13 bases lay in between. The CDR3 totals 15 residues.

This clone was recorded once. This chain joins TRBV10-2 and TRBJ2-3; 9 bases match TRBD1. The CDR3 runs 16 residues. V lost 6 bases and J lost 3; bases outside the gene matches: 10. CDR1 and CDR2 from the germline V gene are WSHSY and SAAADI. The CDR3 is CASRAYPGQGTDTQYF. CDR3 sequence (DNA): TGCGCCAGCAGGGCTTATCCGGGACAGGGAACAGATACGCAGTATTTT.

This clone has a single count. Here the CDR3 DNA reads TGTGCCAGCAGCCCCATCTACGGGGGGTTCGGCGAGCAGTACTTC. It specifies CASSPIYGGFGEQYF. The chain is built from TRBV11-2 and TRBJ2-7, with 7 positions matching TRBD2. CDR3 length equals 15 residues. Germline trimming cut 5 bases from V and 6 bases from J; bases unmatched to any gene: 13. Germline assignment: CDR1 SGHAT and CDR2 FQNNGV.

Concerning this clone itself: This sample includes further DNA sequences coding for the same CDR3. The V gene is TRBV9, the J gene TRBJ1-5; D call uncertain. This CDR3 region has 13 residues. CDR1 and CDR2 from the germline V gene are SGDLS and YYNGEE. V lost 3 bases to trimming and J lost 2 bases, with 6 bases between them. The CDR3 DNA follows: TGTGCCAGCAGCGAAGGCGGCAATCAGCCCCAGCATTTT. Translating it yields CASSEGGNQPQHF.

V gene TRBV7-8 combines with J gene TRBJ1-2; no reliable D call. The V and J ends lost 1 base and 1 base respectively, with 4 bases between them. Germline lookup yields CDR1 SGHVS and CDR2 FQNEAQ. CDR3 length: 13 amino acids. The CDR3 is CASSLGHNYGYTF. The DNA for the CDR3 is TGTGCCAGCAGCTTAGGACATAACTATGGCTACACCTTC.

The chain couples TRBV29-1 to TRBJ2-7, with 13 bases identical to TRBD2. CDR1 is SQVTM, CDR2 ANQGSEA, per germline. The CDR3 contains 13 residues. V gave up 4 bases and J gave up 3 bases; unmatched junction bases: 0. The CDR3 spells CSVGLAGGYEQYF. CDR3 DNA sequence: TGCAGCGTTGGACTAGCGGGGGGCTACGAGCAGTACTTC.

This clone is a singleton in its sample. This chain joins TRBV9 and TRBJ1-2; 7 bases are shared with TRBD1. This CDR3 is built from 14 residues. Looked up from germline, CDR1 is SGDLS and CDR2 is YYNGEE. J was trimmed by 6 bases and V by 7 bases; bases with no gene match: 12. In DNA form, the CDR3 reads TGTGCCAGCGAGGGGATGACAGGGCAGGATGGCTACACCTTC. This codes for CASEGMTGQDGYTF.

The V call is TRBV27, the J call TRBJ2-1; the D is unclear. The CDR3 contains 14 residues. The V and J ends lost 2 bases and 8 bases respectively, with 13 bases between them. From germline, CDR1 is MNHEY and CDR2 SMNVEV (reference sequence). This chain's CDR3 is CASSLGFGFDEQFF. The CDR3, as DNA: TGTGCCAGCAGTTTAGGGTTTGGGTTTGATGAGCAGTTCTTC.

The chain carries TRBV30 and TRBJ1-1; D is uncertain. Deletions cut 2 bases from V and 0 bases from J, with 7 bases between. Germline CDR1 GTSNPN, CDR2 SVGIG (reference sequence). The CDR3 has 13 amino acids. The CDR3 loop is CAWSLSVNTEAFF. The CDR3 DNA is TGTGCCTGGAGTCTTTCCGTGAACACTGAAGCTTTCTTT.

The chain uses TRBV7-8 and TRBJ2-5; 7 nucleotides line up with TRBD1. The CDR3 length is 15 residues. V shed 1 base, J shed 0 bases, and the junction held 2 bases outside the gene matches. Germline V gene lookup returns CDR1 SGHVS and CDR2 FQNEAQ. This CDR3 reads CASSLVGTDQETQYF. CDR3 DNA sequence: TGTGCCAGCAGCTTAGTGGGGACAGACCAAGAGACCCAGTACTTC.

To note about this clone: Given a much more abundant clone one base away, this may be a read error. The rearrangement uses TRBV6-5 and TRBJ2-2; D gene uncertain. Germline V CDR1 and CDR2: MNHEY, SVGAGI. V lost 2 bases to trimming and J lost 6 bases, with 4 bases between them. The CDR3 is 12 amino acids. The CDR3 here is CASSYGPGELFF. In DNA, the CDR3 is TGTGCCAGCAGTTACGGCCCCGGGGAGCTGTTTTTT.

The V call is TRBV2, the J call TRBJ2-1; D is unresolved. Trimming removed 6 bases at V and 0 bases at J, with 12 bases between. This CDR3 is 15 amino acids long. Germline assignment: CDR1 SNHLY and CDR2 FYNNEI. The CDR3 region is CASSPLTGSYNEQFF. The CDR3 nucleotides are TGTGCCAGCAGCCCTCTTACGGGCTCCTACAATGAGCAGTTCTTC.

The chain employs TRBV2 and TRBJ2-5; no reliable D call. The CDR3 has 13 amino acids. Germline V CDR1 and CDR2: SNHLY, FYNNEI. The V end was cut by 3 bases, the J end by 5 bases, with 10 bases between. CDR3 loop: CASSDWSWETQYF. CDR3 nucleotide sequence: TGTGCCAGCAGTGACTGGAGTTGGGAGACCCAGTACTTC.

This chain uses TRBV9 with TRBJ1-2; D call uncertain. Trimming stripped 4 bases from V and 0 bases from J, with 19 bases between. Germline CDR1 SGDLS, CDR2 YYNGEE. The CDR3 length is 17 residues. The CDR3, as DNA: TGTGCCAGCAGCATCTCCCTGAGGACTGAAGCTAACTATGGCTACACCTTC. Translating it yields CASSISLRTEANYGYTF.

The V call is TRBV14, the J call TRBJ1-2; D gene unclear. Germline V gene sequence: CDR1 SGHDN, CDR2 FVKESK. The CDR3 is 13 residues long. Trimming removed 1 base at V and 7 bases at J, with 10 bases between. CDR3 bases: TGTGCCAGCAGCCAAGGGGAGGGAATTGGCTACACCTTC. Protein sequence: CASSQGEGIGYTF.

This chain joins TRBV15 and TRBJ2-1; D possibly uses TRBD1 or TRBD2 (6 bases each). CDR3 length equals 14 residues. Germline V gene data show CDR1 as LNHNV and CDR2 as YYDKDF (reference sequence). Trimming removed 3 bases from V and 9 bases from J, with 15 bases in between. Written as DNA, the CDR3 is TGTGCCACCAGCAGGAGCAGGGGAGGTGGTGAGCAGTTCTTC. Translated: CATSRSRGGGEQFF.

The V and J genes are TRBV7-9 and TRBJ1-4, with D perhaps TRBD1 (5 bases). This CDR3 is built from 15 residues. Trimming took off 5 bases at V and 5 bases at J, with 15 bases between the two ends. CDR1 SEHNR and CDR2 FQNEAQ come from the germline V gene (reference sequence). The CDR3 DNA is TGTGCCAGCAGCCCGGGAGGCAGGGTGAATGAAAAACTGTTTTTT. It encodes CASSPGGRVNEKLFF.

The chain links TRBV19 to TRBJ2-1; D not resolved. The CDR3 is 18 residues long. Germline CDR1 reads LNHDA; CDR2 reads SQIVND (reference sequence). Trimming removed 0 bases from V and 6 bases from J, with 21 bases in between. CDR3 residues: CASSIEKGVEAGPNEQFF. CDR3 in DNA: TGTGCCAGTAGTATAGAGAAGGGCGTGGAAGCAGGACCCAATGAGCAGTTCTTC. Filled out from reference TRBV19 and TRBJ2-1, the complete variable domain reads DGGITQSPKYLFRKEGQNVTLSCEQNLNHDAMYWYRQDPGQGLRLIYYSQIVNDFQKGDIAEGYSVSREKKESFPLTVTSAQKNPTAFYLCASSIEKGVEAGPNEQFFGPGTRLTVL.